This T cell receptor (beta chain) originates from a study of shared clonotypes between healthy human individuals (dated by TCRdb to between 2020 and 2021). About the full investigation: The cohort comprised two women and a few men aged 18 to 49 years. For each donor, CD4 naive and CD4 memory were each given three plates, CD8 naive was given two plates, and CD8 memory was given one plate. To estimate repertoire size and how much clonotypes are shared between individuals, the study performed deep sequencing of blood TCR repertoires from a few healthy adults. To increase sequencing depth and limit assay-specific biases, TCR repertoire library preparation and sequencing were carried out by different laboratories using diverse techniques. Each donor's leukapheresis produced roughly between roughly 0.9 and 8.9 billion PBMCs. The full study reports these points: Rarefaction of sorted-subset datasets indicated incomplete sequencing despite the large sequencing depth. Naive subsets generally had larger estimated clonotype richness than memory subsets. Sampling was limited to blood, and TCR repertoires in tissue likely differ from TCR repertoires in blood. Across a handful of donors, around 5% of naive CD4, 3% to 4% of naive CD8, 2.3% of memory CD4, and approximately 0.4% of memory CD8 clonotypes were shared. Compared with non-shared clonotypes, clonotypes shared by all four sorted-subset donors had higher generation probabilities. Because the study included only a small number of donors, the genetic and exposure-history diversity represented was limited. Pairwise subsampling indicated that sequencing depth was expected to affect the degree of clonotype sharing among donors.

Using the deep immunoSEQ assay, TCR CDR3 regions were amplified from genomic DNA by multiplex PCR. For each cell subset, the extracted genomic DNA was distributed evenly across all wells of several immunoSEQ 96-well plates, and each plate served as one replicate. For sorted subsets, around 200 ng genomic DNA, equal to 25,000 to 35,000 T cell genomes, was loaded into each replicate PCR. Purified libraries were quantified with a Qubit 3.0 fluorometer, sized on a Bioanalyzer 2100, and re-quantified with the KAPA Library Quantification kit. Each immunoSEQ 96-well plate was sequenced on its own single-read 150-cycle Illumina NextSeq 550 flow cell. From the authors' description of their analysis: Because the immunoSEQ output held only junctional sequences and lacked quality scores, the filtering could not match the filtering applied to full-length reads. To assign V/J genes and CDR3, sequences were annotated using PyIR, a Python wrapper for IgBLAST v1.9, with IMGT germline references. Reads with weak V/J assignments (E-value above 1e-6), missing CDR3, stop codons, out-of-frame junctions, or ambiguous translated residues were removed. V3J clonotypes were defined as sequences sharing an identical inferred V gene, J gene, and CDR3 amino acid sequence. To compute the percentage overlap between repertoires, the number of shared unique clonotypes was divided by the size of the smaller repertoire. Three approaches were used to assess repertoire richness: RTK rarefaction, the Chao1 estimator, and Recon v2.1 estimates of unobserved clonotypes. For all TCRbeta clonotypes obtained by the gDNA method from a handful of donors, generation probabilities were computed with OLGA. What TCRdb holds here is the immuneACCESS table cut down to in-frame rearrangements. Part of the clones is not present; checked against another copy, under half of the missing clones reflect an unresolved V gene, and the others are unexplained. From that table come the V and J calls and clone size; the DNA was used to work out D and trimming. In all, the sample holds approximately 240,000 clones, and 60% to 70% of those were seen once. The top ten clonotypes cover 11% of the sample.

CDR1 and CDR2 (SQVTM, ANQGSEA) derive from the germline V gene. Counted from cysteine to phenylalanine, this CDR3 has 12 amino acids. Only the CDR3 region is kept as DNA, spanning 36 bases read in frame from base 1. Between the V and J ends, shortened by 7 bases and 2 bases respectively, the junction contains 12 bases. This clone has just a few counts. This clone's antigen is unknown. Per-base quality was not reported, and no clone a single base away is much larger than it. The donors were healthy, HIV-negative adults with no recently reported acute infections or vaccinations. All donors were Caucasian adults living in Nashville, Tennessee, USA. CD4+ T cells were enriched by magnetic negative selection; naive cells were then positively selected on CD45RA, and the negative fraction formed the memory subset. Blood was collected by leukapheresis, and PBMCs were isolated by Ficoll-Histopaque density gradient centrifugation and then cryopreserved in liquid nitrogen vapor phase. Analytical flow cytometry was used to check the purity and quantity of every magnetically sorted T cell population. Genomic DNA was isolated from each sorted fraction and quantified by UV absorbance on a Nanodrop 2000c.

Recombination joined TRBV29-1 with TRBJ2-7; the D segment could be TRBD1, given 6 matching bases. The sequence derives from a man aged 25-45 years in good health. The source material was memory CD4+ T cells sorted from blood. The label giving this sample's cell subset or site can be read as: CD45RA-negative fraction. The CDR3 loop reads CSAGERPYEQYF. The nucleotide sequence is given as TGCAGCGCAGGGGAGCGCCCCTACGAGCAGTACTTC.